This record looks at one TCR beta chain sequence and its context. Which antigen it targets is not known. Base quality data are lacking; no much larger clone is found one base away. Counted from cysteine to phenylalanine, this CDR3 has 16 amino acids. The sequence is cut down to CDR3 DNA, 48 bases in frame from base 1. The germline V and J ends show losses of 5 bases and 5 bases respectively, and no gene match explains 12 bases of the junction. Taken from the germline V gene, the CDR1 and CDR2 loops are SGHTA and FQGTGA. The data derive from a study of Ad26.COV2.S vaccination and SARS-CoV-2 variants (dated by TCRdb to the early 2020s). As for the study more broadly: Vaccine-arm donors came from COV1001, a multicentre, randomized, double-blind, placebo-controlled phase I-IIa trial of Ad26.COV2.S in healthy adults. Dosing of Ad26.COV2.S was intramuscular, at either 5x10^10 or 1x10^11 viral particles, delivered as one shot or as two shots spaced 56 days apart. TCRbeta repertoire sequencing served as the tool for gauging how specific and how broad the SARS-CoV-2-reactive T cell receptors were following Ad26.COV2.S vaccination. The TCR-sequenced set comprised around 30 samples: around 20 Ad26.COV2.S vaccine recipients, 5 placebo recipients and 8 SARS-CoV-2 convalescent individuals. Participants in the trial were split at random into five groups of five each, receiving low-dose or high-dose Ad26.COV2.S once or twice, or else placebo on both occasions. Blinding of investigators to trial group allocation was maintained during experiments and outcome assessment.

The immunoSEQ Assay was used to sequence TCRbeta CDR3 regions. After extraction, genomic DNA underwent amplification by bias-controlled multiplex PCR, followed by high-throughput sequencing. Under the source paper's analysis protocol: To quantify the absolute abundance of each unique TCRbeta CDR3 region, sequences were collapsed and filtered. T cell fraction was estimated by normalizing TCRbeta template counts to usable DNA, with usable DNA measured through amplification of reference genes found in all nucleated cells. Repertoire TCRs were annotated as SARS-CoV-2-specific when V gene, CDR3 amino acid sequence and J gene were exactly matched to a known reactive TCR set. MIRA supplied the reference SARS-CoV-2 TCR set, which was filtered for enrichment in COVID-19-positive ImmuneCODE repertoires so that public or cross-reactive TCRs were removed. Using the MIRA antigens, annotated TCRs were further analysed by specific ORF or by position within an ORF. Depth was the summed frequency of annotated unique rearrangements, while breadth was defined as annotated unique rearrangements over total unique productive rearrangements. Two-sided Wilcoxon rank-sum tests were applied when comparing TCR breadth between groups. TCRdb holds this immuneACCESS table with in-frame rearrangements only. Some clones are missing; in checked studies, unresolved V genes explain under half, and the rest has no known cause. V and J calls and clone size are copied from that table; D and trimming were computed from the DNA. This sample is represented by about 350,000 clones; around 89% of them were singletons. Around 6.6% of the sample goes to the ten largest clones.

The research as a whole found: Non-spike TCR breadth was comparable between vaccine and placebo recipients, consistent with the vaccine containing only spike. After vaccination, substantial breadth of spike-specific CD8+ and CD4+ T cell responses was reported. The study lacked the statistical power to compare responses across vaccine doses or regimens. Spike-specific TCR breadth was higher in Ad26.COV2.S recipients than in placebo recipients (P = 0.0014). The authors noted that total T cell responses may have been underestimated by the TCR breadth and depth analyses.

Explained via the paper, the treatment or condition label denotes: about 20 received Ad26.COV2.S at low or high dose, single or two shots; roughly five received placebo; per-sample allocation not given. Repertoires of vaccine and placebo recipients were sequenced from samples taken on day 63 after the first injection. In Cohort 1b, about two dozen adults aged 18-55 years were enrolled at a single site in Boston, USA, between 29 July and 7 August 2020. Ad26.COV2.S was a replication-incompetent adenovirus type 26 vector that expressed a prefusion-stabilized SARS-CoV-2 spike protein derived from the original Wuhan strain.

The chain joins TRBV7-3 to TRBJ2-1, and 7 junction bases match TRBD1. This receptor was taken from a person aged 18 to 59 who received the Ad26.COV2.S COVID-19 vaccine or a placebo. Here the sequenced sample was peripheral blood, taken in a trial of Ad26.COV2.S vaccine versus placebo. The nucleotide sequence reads TGTGCCAGCAGCCTGATAACCGGGACAGTTCACAATGAGCAGTTCTTC. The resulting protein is CASSLITGTVHNEQFF.